This T cell receptor beta chain comes out of a study of blood T cell repertoires in COVID-19. Seattle participants joined during active infection and were tracked over time. TCRdb's table, derived via immunoSEQ multiplex PCR, lists solely in-frame clones and lacks some. The sample records roughly 250,000 clones, around 90% being singletons. V lost 2 bases and J 2 bases, leaving 12 bases between the germline ends. Per germline, CDR1 LGHDT and CDR2 YNNKEL (reference sequence). The CDR3 runs to 15 residues. The source of this sequence is a person in their late teens or twenties with COVID-19, enrolled during active disease. Input material: peripheral blood. The chain is built from TRBV3-1 (or the pseudogene TRBV3-2) and TRBJ2-5; the D is unclear. The CDR3 nucleotides read TGTGCCAGCAGCCAAATATTGAGGCTACAAGAGACCCAGTACTTC. Protein sequence: CASSQILRLQETQYF.